The 20 T cell receptor beta chains reported below all come from one sample, sequenced in a study of T cell repertoires in cytomegalovirus infection. No cognate antigen is known for these TCRs. TCRdb processed the reads anew with MiXCR; each CDR3 protein has one entry. The profile shows roughly 34,000 distinct CDR3 sequences, around half of them singletons. Here the sequenced sample was CD8+ T cells from cultured PBMCs, taken from culture after CMV antigen stimulation. These receptors all stem from a human donor in good health (CMV status not recorded). Some clones in this sample may be carry-over from other donors' samples.

The gene calls are TRBV6-4 and TRBJ2-1; 7 nucleotides match TRBD2. Germline CDR1 and CDR2: MRHNA and SNTAGT. This CDR3 has 13 amino acids. J was trimmed by 11 bases and V by 1 base; bases with no gene match: 5. DNA of the CDR3: TGTGCCAGCAGTGACTTCGGCGGGGGACAGCAGTTCTTC. It translates to CASSDFGGGQQFF.

The DNA for the CDR3 is TGTGCCAGCAGCTTAGAACGCGGGACTGCCGTTGGAAACACCATATATTTT. This codes for CASSLERGTAVGNTIYF. This chain links TRBV11-2 with TRBJ1-3; maybe TRBD1 (5 bases). The CDR3 contains 17 residues. CDR1 and CDR2 (germline): SGHAT, FQNNGV. V lost 0 bases and J 3 bases, leaving 15 bases between the germline ends.

The J gene is TRBJ2-5, the V gene TRBV5-1, with D tentatively TRBD2 (7 bases). Trimming left V 5 bases short and J 5 bases short, with 16 bases between. The V gene's germline CDR1 is SGHRS and CDR2 YFSETQ. This CDR3 spans 14 amino acids. Here the CDR3 reads CASRPAGAPETQYF. CDR3 DNA sequence: TGCGCCAGCAGGCCGGCGGGGGCACCGGAGACCCAGTACTTC.

The J gene is TRBJ2-2, the V gene TRBV7-4; D unclear. Germline CDR1 is SGHVT and CDR2 is SQSDAQ. The CDR3 has 14 amino acids. Trimming stripped 3 bases from V and 6 bases from J, with 11 bases between. CDR3 region: CASSFLLGAGELFF. The CDR3 coding sequence is TGTGCCAGCAGCTTCCTCCTTGGGGCCGGGGAGCTGTTTTTT. The full variable domain, its missing parts supplied by reference TRBV7-4 and TRBJ2-2, is GAGVSQSPRYKVAKRGRDVALRCDSISGHVTLYWYRQTLGQGSEVLTYSQSDAQRDKSGRPSGRFSAERPERSVSTLKIQRTEQGDSAVYLCASSFLLGAGELFFGEGSRLTVL.

The CDR3 DNA is TGTGCCAGCAGTACACTGGACAGCACTAATGAAAAACTGTTTTTT. Translation gives CASSTLDSTNEKLFF. V usage is TRBV28 and J usage is TRBJ1-4; TRBD1 is a possible D gene (6 bases). There are 15 residues in the CDR3. Trimming left V 5 bases short and J 2 bases short, with 12 bases between. Germline CDR1 and CDR2: MDHEN and SYDVKM.

The V gene is TRBV4-1, the J gene TRBJ2-1; D gene uncertain. Deletions cut 0 bases from V and 8 bases from J, with 5 bases between. The CDR3 extends over 12 amino acids. In germline, CDR1 is MGHRA, CDR2 YSYEKL. CDR3 loop: CASSQDPDEQFF. CDR3 bases: TGCGCCAGCAGCCAAGACCCGGATGAGCAGTTCTTC.

The chain employs TRBV27 and TRBJ2-7; TRBD1 matches 7 bases. The CDR3 totals 14 residues. J lost 5 bases, V lost 7 bases, and 11 bases had no gene match. Germline V gene sequence: CDR1 MNHEY, CDR2 SMNVEV (reference sequence). This chain's CDR3 is CASTSTGILHEQYF. In DNA, the CDR3 is TGTGCCAGCACTTCGACAGGGATCCTCCACGAGCAGTACTTC.

The chain employs TRBV11-3 and TRBJ2-5; 13 positions match TRBD2. The CDR3 has 16 amino acids. Germline CDR1 is SGHNT and CDR2 is YENEEA. V dropped 4 bases and J dropped 3; count of bases not matched to a gene: 5. The CDR3 is CASSWGLAGSEETQYF. CDR3 in DNA: TGTGCCAGCAGCTGGGGACTAGCGGGATCGGAAGAGACCCAGTACTTC.

This clonotype has ten or more counts. J is TRBJ1-2 and V is TRBV4-1; D gene ambiguous. The CDR3 consists of 15 residues. Germline CDR1 and CDR2: MGHRA and YSYEKL. V shed 1 base and J shed 3 bases, with 12 bases lying between them. The CDR3 DNA follows: TGCGCCAGCAGCCAAGTCGCCTTTTCCCACTATGGCTACACCTTC. Protein sequence: CASSQVAFSHYGYTF.

The sample holds many counts of this clonotype. The V and J genes are TRBV27 and TRBJ2-7, with a tentative D call TRBD2 (6 bases). Germline V CDR1 and CDR2: MNHEY, SMNVEV (reference sequence). CDR3 length equals 15 residues. Trimming removed 2 bases from V and 0 bases from J, with 11 bases in between. This CDR3 reads CASSLGGASSYEQYF. CDR3 bases: TGTGCCAGCAGTTTAGGAGGGGCGAGCTCCTACGAGCAGTACTTC.

V is TRBV12-3 or TRBV12-4 and J is TRBJ2-1, with TRBD2 matching over 11 bases. The CDR3 contains 15 residues. The V and J ends lost 6 bases and 6 bases, in that order; junction bases with no gene match: 7. CDR3 sequence reads: CASSHLAGGINEQFF. CDR3 nucleotides: TGTGCCAGCAGCCATCTAGCGGGAGGAATCAATGAGCAGTTCTTC.

The chain couples TRBV7-6 to TRBJ2-5; no firm D call. This CDR3 is built from 13 residues. The V end lost 1 base, the J end lost 4 bases, and 7 bases lay between the germline ends. Germline V lookup: CDR1 SGHVS, CDR2 FNYEAQ. CDR3 protein: CASSLEVGETQYF. CDR3 in DNA: TGTGCCAGCAGCTTAGAGGTGGGAGAGACCCAGTACTTC.

The chain carries TRBV6-1 and TRBJ1-2; tentative D call: TRBD1 (6 bases). Per the germline V gene, CDR1 is MNHNS and CDR2 is SASEGT. The CDR3 consists of 16 residues. V lost 10 bases to trimming and J lost 1 base, with 22 bases between them. CDR3 in amino acids: CATLRDKLTINYGYTF. The CDR3 DNA is TGTGCCACCCTCCGGGACAAGCTAACGATTAACTATGGCTACACCTTC.

The gene calls are TRBV9 and TRBJ2-6, with 7 positions matching TRBD1. J was trimmed by 0 bases and V by 3 bases; bases with no gene match: 6. This CDR3 spans 17 amino acids. Germline loops: CDR1 SGDLS, CDR2 YYNGEE. The CDR3 nucleotides are TGTGCCAGCAGCGCCGAGGGGGCACGCTCTGGGGCCAACGTCCTGACTTTC. Translated, it gives CASSAEGARSGANVLTF.

The chain couples TRBV10-3 to TRBJ2-2, with 9 nucleotides matching TRBD1. J gave up 3 bases and V 4 bases, and 12 bases lay outside the gene matches. Germline lookup yields CDR1 ENHRY and CDR2 SYGVKD. This CDR3 comprises 18 residues. CDR3 amino acids: CAISGPITGGRHTGELFF. The CDR3 coding sequence is TGTGCCATCAGTGGCCCCATAACAGGGGGCAGACACACCGGGGAGCTGTTTTTT.

The J gene is TRBJ2-2, the V gene TRBV7-8; D is unclear. The germline V gene encodes CDR1 SGHVS and CDR2 FQNEAQ. V lost 5 bases and J lost 7, with 17 bases in between. The CDR3 spans 15 residues. CDR3 in amino acids: CASSPRASSGGELFF. In DNA form, the CDR3 reads TGTGCCAGCAGCCCCCGGGCCAGTTCGGGCGGGGAGCTGTTTTTT.

The gene calls are TRBV2 and TRBJ1-6, with D hard to call. Germline CDR1 reads SNHLY; CDR2 reads FYNNEI. The CDR3 totals 17 residues. V lost 8 bases and J 8 bases, leaving 25 bases between the germline ends. CDR3: CASGAGHGYAADSPLHF. DNA for the CDR3: TGTGCCAGCGGTGCGGGCCACGGCTACGCGGCAGATTCACCCCTCCACTTT.

This clonotype has just a few counts. The chain carries TRBV27 and TRBJ2-3, with 8 positions matching TRBD2. The V segment lost 5 bases and the J segment 2 bases; nucleotides outside the gene matches: 18. This CDR3 contains 19 residues. Germline CDR1 reads MNHEY; CDR2 reads SMNVEV (reference sequence). DNA of the CDR3: TGTGCCAGCAGTCTTACACCCGGATCCCTAGCGGGCTACACAGATACGCAGTATTTT. It encodes CASSLTPGSLAGYTDTQYF.

This clonotype was detected a few times. The chain combines TRBV7-2 with TRBJ2-7; 9 positions match TRBD1. The V and J ends lost 3 bases and 0 bases, in that order; junction bases with no gene match: 9. Germline-derived CDR1 and CDR2 are SGHTA and FQGNSA. The CDR3 is 17 residues long. DNA for the CDR3: TGTGCCAGCAGCTTCGGCCTCCGGGACAGGGTCTCCTACGAGCAGTACTTC. Encoded protein: CASSFGLRDRVSYEQYF.

The gene calls are TRBV19 and TRBJ2-2, with D unclear. There are 16 residues in the CDR3. Germline assignment: CDR1 LNHDA and CDR2 SQIVND (reference sequence). V gave up 1 base and J gave up 3 bases, with 12 bases separating them. This chain's CDR3 is CASSIGARRYTGELFF. DNA of the CDR3: TGTGCCAGTAGTATAGGGGCCCGAAGGTACACCGGGGAGCTGTTTTTT. Full variable domain (outside the CDR3, taken from reference TRBV19 and TRBJ2-2): DGGITQSPKYLFRKEGQNVTLSCEQNLNHDAMYWYRQDPGQGLRLIYYSQIVNDFQKGDIAEGYSVSREKKESFPLTVTSAQKNPTAFYLCASSIGARRYTGELFFGEGSRLTVL.